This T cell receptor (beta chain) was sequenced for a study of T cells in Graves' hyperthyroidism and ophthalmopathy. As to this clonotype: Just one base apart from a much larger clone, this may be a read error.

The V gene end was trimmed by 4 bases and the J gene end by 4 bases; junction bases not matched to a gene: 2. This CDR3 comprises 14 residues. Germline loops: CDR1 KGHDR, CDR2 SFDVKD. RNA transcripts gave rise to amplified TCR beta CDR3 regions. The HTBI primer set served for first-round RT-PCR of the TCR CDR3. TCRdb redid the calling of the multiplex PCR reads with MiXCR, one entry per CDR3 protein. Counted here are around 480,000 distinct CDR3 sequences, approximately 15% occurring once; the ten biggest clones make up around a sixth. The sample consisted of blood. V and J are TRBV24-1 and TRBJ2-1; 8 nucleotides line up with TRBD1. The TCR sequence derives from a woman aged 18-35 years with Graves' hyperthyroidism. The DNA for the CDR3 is TGTGCCACCAGTGAGACAGGGGAGTACAATGAGCAGTTCTTC. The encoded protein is CATSETGEYNEQFF.